These 13 T cell receptor beta chains were sequenced from one sample in a study of OX40 agonist ivuxolimab in advanced cancers. The data were produced by immunoSEQ multiplex PCR, yet TCRdb's version contains in-frame clones alone and is incomplete. The data show some 70,000 clones, with around 84% seen just once and approximately 2.6% held by the top ten. Sequencing used CD4+ or CD8+ T cells sorted from blood, obtained in a trial of the OX40 agonist ivuxolimab. These TCRs come from an adult with an advanced solid tumor such as melanoma, head and neck, liver or kidney cancer.

This clone was counted a few times. This chain uses TRBV6-5 with TRBJ1-2, with D maybe TRBD1 (6 bases). V was trimmed by 3 bases and J by 1 base, leaving 15 bases between them. There are 16 residues in the CDR3. Germline CDR1 and CDR2: MNHEY and SVGAGI. CDR3 bases: TGTGCCAGCAGTTATTCGCAGGGGCTCATTAACTATGGCTACACCTTC. Its protein product is CASSYSQGLINYGYTF.

V gene TRBV27 combines with J gene TRBJ2-1, with 7 bases lining up with TRBD1. Germline CDR1 MNHEY, CDR2 SMNVEV (reference sequence). The J segment lost 7 bases and the V segment lost 4 bases, leaving 1 base of the junction unmatched. The CDR3 contains 12 residues. The CDR3 sequence is CASSYRGNEQFF. CDR3 in DNA: TGTGCCAGCAGTTACAGGGGTAATGAGCAGTTCTTC.

The genes are TRBV4-1 and TRBJ2-7; D unclear. The ends were cut back, 0 bases at V and 3 bases at J, with 12 bases in the middle. Germline-derived CDR1 and CDR2 are MGHRA and YSYEKL. CDR3 length: 15 amino acids. The CDR3 coding sequence is TGCGCCAGCAGCCAAGATGCGGCAAGGTTCTACGAGCAGTACTTC. Protein product: CASSQDAARFYEQYF.

This chain joins TRBV15 and TRBJ1-5; a weak D match, TRBD1 (5 bases). Per the germline V gene, CDR1 is LNHNV and CDR2 is YYDKDF (reference sequence). V was trimmed by 5 bases and J by 0 bases, leaving 11 bases between them. The CDR3 length is 15 residues. Written as DNA, the CDR3 is TGTGCCACCAGCCTAGAAGGGGTTAGCAATCAGCCCCAGCATTTT. Amino acids: CATSLEGVSNQPQHF.

The chain links TRBV10-3 to TRBJ1-2; 9 positions agree with TRBD1. The CDR3 is 13 residues long. With V trimmed by 10 bases and J by 2 bases, 5 bases remained unmatched. In germline, CDR1 is ENHRY, CDR2 SYGVKD. This CDR3 is CATEGTGNYGYTF. In nucleotides, the CDR3 is TGTGCCACTGAAGGGACAGGGAACTATGGCTACACCTTC.

The J gene is TRBJ1-1, the V gene TRBV6-6, with D possibly being TRBD1 (6 bases). Germline lookup yields CDR1 MNHNY and CDR2 SVGAGI (reference sequence). This CDR3 has 14 residues. V was trimmed by 5 bases and J by 1 base, leaving 11 bases between them. The chain's CDR3 is CASSPGQRNTEAFF. DNA of the CDR3: TGTGCCAGCAGTCCTGGACAGAGGAACACTGAAGCTTTCTTT.

The genes are TRBV7-9 and TRBJ2-5; D is perhaps TRBD2 (6 bases). This CDR3 comprises 14 residues. The V gene's germline CDR1 is SEHNR and CDR2 FQNEAQ (reference sequence). Trimming pared 2 bases from V and 11 bases from J, leaving 18 bases between. The CDR3 sequence: CASSLWDSHGEQYF. The CDR3 bases are TGTGCCAGCAGCTTATGGGACTCCCATGGGGAGCAGTACTTC. Full variable domain (rest looked up from reference TRBV7-9 and TRBJ2-5): DTGVSQNPRHKITKRGQNVTFRCDPISEHNRLYWYRQTLGQGPEFLTYFQNEAQLEKSRLLSDRFSAERPKGSFSTLEIQRTEQGDSAMYLCASSLWDSHGEQYFGPGTRLLVL.

This clone was recorded once. The chain has TRBV29-1 and TRBJ2-7; 14 bases are a match to TRBD2. Germline V gives CDR1 SQVTM, CDR2 ANQGSEA. The V gene end was trimmed by 7 bases and the J gene end by 5 bases; junction bases not matched to a gene: 10. The CDR3 sequence is 15 residues long. Here the CDR3 reads CSALGTSGSFDEQYF. The CDR3 nucleotides read TGCAGCGCCCTCGGGACTAGCGGGAGTTTCGACGAGCAGTACTTC.

The chain uses TRBV15 and TRBJ1-3; D gene unclear. The CDR3 is made up of 17 amino acids. Deletions cut 0 bases from V and 0 bases from J, with 12 bases between. Germline V gives CDR1 LNHNV, CDR2 YYDKDF (reference sequence). The CDR3 is CATSRDQLRTSGNTIYF. As DNA, the CDR3 is TGTGCCACCAGCAGAGATCAGCTCCGGACCTCTGGAAACACCATATATTTT. The complete variable domain, with remaining parts taken from reference TRBV15 and TRBJ1-3, reads DAMVIQNPRYQVTQFGKPVTLSCSQTLNHNVMYWYQQKSSQAPKLLFHYYDKDFNNEADTPDNFQSRRPNTSFCFLDIRSPGLGDTAMYLCATSRDQLRTSGNTIYFGEGSWLTVV.

The genes are TRBV5-8 and TRBJ2-1; D perhaps matches TRBD2 (5 bases). Germline V gene lookup returns CDR1 SGHTS and CDR2 YDEGEE. The ends were cut back, 4 bases at V and 3 bases at J, with 17 bases in the middle. The CDR3 contains 16 residues. The CDR3 DNA reads as TGTGCCAGCAGCACCCCGGACTTCTTTGGCTACAATGAGCAGTTCTTC. Amino acid sequence: CASSTPDFFGYNEQFF.

This clone was seen just once. The rearrangement uses TRBV12-5 and TRBJ2-5; no firm D call. Germline V gene sequence: CDR1 LGHNT, CDR2 FRNRAP. The CDR3 runs 15 residues. Trimming took off 2 bases at V and 3 bases at J, with 13 bases between the two ends. This CDR3 is CASGLNRRAEETQYF. The CDR3 bases are TGTGCTAGTGGTTTGAACAGAAGGGCGGAAGAGACCCAGTACTTC.

The chain recombines TRBV5-5 with TRBJ1-4; TRBD1 might be the D (6 bases). Trimming took off 0 bases at V and 8 bases at J, with 14 bases between the two ends. The CDR3 is 15 amino acids. CDR1 and CDR2 (germline): SGHKS, YYEKEE (reference sequence). In DNA form, the CDR3 reads TGTGCCAGCAGCTTGGCGGGTGGGACAATAGAAAAACTGTTTTTT. Translation gives CASSLAGGTIEKLFF.

CDR3: CASSLGPGRLNQPQHF. The DNA for the CDR3 is TGTGCCAGCAGCTTGGGGCCGGGACGGCTTAATCAGCCCCAGCATTTT. This chain uses TRBV12-1 with TRBJ1-5. TRBV12-1 is an annotated pseudogene. The CDR3 totals 16 residues.